These 20 T cell receptor beta chains were sequenced from one sample in a study of T-cell reconstitution after alpha-beta-depleted transplantation in children (dated by TCRdb to 2016 to 2018). Libraries were constructed by PCR. These reads were obtained on an Illumina HiSeq 2500. Molecular barcoding was employed in the preparation of TCR libraries, with unique molecular identifiers being used to normalize TCRbeta repertoire quantification. TCRdb reprocessed the public reads (quality trimming at Q25 with fastp, clone calling with MiXCR) and kept in-frame beta chains. Entries are consolidated by CDR3 protein sequence, retaining the most common genes and DNA. For this sample the table gives over 85,000 distinct CDR3 sequences, of which around 7.8% were detected only once. About a sixth of the sample is taken by the ten largest. What the treatment or condition label conveys for this sample: allogeneic hematopoietic cell transplantation with graft depleted of TCRalphabeta T cells and CD19 B cells.

Sequencing used PBMCs, obtained before TCRalphabeta/CD19-depleted stem cell transplant. The receptors come from a boy between 2 and 10 years old with acute lymphoblastic leukemia, due to receive a stem cell transplant.

CDR3 in DNA: TGTGCCAGCAGCTTGGTGGCCGGGGTTACAGATACGCAGTATTTT. Protein sequence: CASSLVAGVTDTQYF. This chain joins TRBV5-8 and TRBJ2-3; D possibly corresponds to TRBD2 (5 bases). The V gene's germline CDR1 is SGHTS and CDR2 YDEGEE. Between the trimmed V and J ends, which lost 0 bases and 3 bases, there was a span of 11 bases. This CDR3 has 15 residues.

This clonotype came up many times. The V gene is TRBV5-1, the J gene TRBJ2-1; 7 nucleotides line up with TRBD1. The CDR3 covers 14 residues. CDR1 is SGHRS, CDR2 YFSETQ, per germline. The V segment lost 1 base and the J segment 8 bases; nucleotides outside the gene matches: 6. CDR3 residues: CASSLRQGRDEQFF. The CDR3 nucleotides are TGCGCCAGCAGCTTGCGACAGGGCCGCGATGAGCAGTTCTTC.

This clonotype was counted a few times. The chain links TRBV25-1 to TRBJ2-7; 9 bases are shared with TRBD2. J lost 4 bases, V lost 3 bases, and 7 bases had no gene match. The CDR3 is 15 amino acids. The germline V gene has CDR1 MGHDK and CDR2 SYGVNS. The CDR3 DNA follows: TGTGCCAGCAGTGATCTAGCGGGGCCTTATTACGAGCAGTACTTC. Residues: CASSDLAGPYYEQYF.

V gene TRBV5-4 combines with J gene TRBJ2-3; D may be TRBD2 (6 bases). There are 15 residues in the CDR3. From germline, CDR1 is SGHNT and CDR2 YYREEE (reference sequence). Deletions cut 4 bases from V and 2 bases from J, with 14 bases between. CDR3 residues: CASSPGTAPTDTQYF. The DNA of the CDR3 is TGTGCCAGCAGCCCTGGGACTGCCCCCACAGATACGCAGTATTTT.

This clonotype was detected many times. The chain joins TRBV6-2 or TRBV6-3 to TRBJ1-1, with D unclear. This CDR3 has 13 residues. V was cut by 5 bases and J by 0 bases, with 7 bases left in between. Germline CDR1 reads MNHEY; CDR2 reads SVGEGT. CDR3 region: CASSDVMNTEAFF. Here the CDR3 DNA reads TGTGCCAGCAGTGACGTCATGAACACTGAAGCTTTCTTT.

This clonotype was seen at least ten times. V usage is TRBV6-5 and J usage is TRBJ2-1; D might be TRBD2 (6 bases). CDR1 is MNHEY and CDR2 is SVGAGI in the germline V gene. The CDR3 length is 18 residues. V lost 0 bases to trimming and J lost 7 bases, with 22 bases between them. For the CDR3, the DNA is TGTGCCAGCAGTTACTCTTCGCTAGCCGGGGTGGGGAGGAATGAGCAGTTCTTC. It yields the protein CASSYSSLAGVGRNEQFF.

The V call is TRBV21-1, the J call TRBJ1-4. TRBV21-1 represents a pseudogene. This CDR3 is built from 14 residues. As DNA, the CDR3 is TGTGCCAGCTCAGAGACAGCAACTAATGAAAAACTGTTTTTT. Translated, it gives CASSETATNEKLFF.

This chain uses TRBV11-2 with TRBJ2-1, with 10 bases fitting TRBD1. The V and J ends lost 0 bases and 3 bases, in that order; junction bases with no gene match: 2. The CDR3 is made up of 16 amino acids. Germline CDR1 SGHAT, CDR2 FQNNGV. CDR3 in DNA: TGTGCCAGCAGCTTAGATTGGACAGGGGGCTACAATGAGCAGTTCTTC. Its translation is CASSLDWTGGYNEQFF.

The sample holds a few counts of this clonotype. The rearrangement joins TRBV5-1 to TRBJ1-4; D perhaps matches TRBD1 (6 bases). The ends were cut back, 0 bases at V and 0 bases at J, with 9 bases in the middle. The CDR3 contains 16 residues. Germline CDR1 reads SGHRS; CDR2 reads YFSETQ. CDR3 in amino acids: CASSLVAGATNEKLFF. DNA for the CDR3: TGCGCCAGCAGCTTGGTGGCAGGGGCAACTAATGAAAAACTGTTTTTT.

This clonotype was counted a few times. V usage is TRBV7-7 and J usage is TRBJ2-3; D might be TRBD2 (6 bases). The V end lost 2 bases, the J end lost 6 bases, and 9 bases lay between the germline ends. Per germline, CDR1 SSHAT and CDR2 FNYEAQ (reference sequence). CDR3 length: 13 amino acids. The CDR3 reads CASSLSAGDTQYF. The CDR3, as DNA: TGTGCCAGCAGCTTATCGGCGGGGGATACGCAGTATTTT. Looking up the rest from reference TRBV7-7 and TRBJ2-3 gives the full variable domain: GAGVSQSPRYKVTKRGQDVTLRCDPISSHATLYWYQQALGQGPEFLTYFNYEAQPDKSGLPSDRFSAERPEGSISTLTIQRTEQRDSAMYRCASSLSAGDTQYFGPGTRLTVL.

This clonotype was seen only a few times. The genes are TRBV28 and TRBJ2-7; D gene uncertain. Germline V gives CDR1 MDHEN, CDR2 SYDVKM. There are 12 residues in the CDR3. Trimming took off 6 bases at V and 6 bases at J, with 12 bases between the two ends. The DNA for the CDR3 is TGTGCCAGCAGCTCTTGGCCCCGCGAGCAGTACTTC. Translated, it gives CASSSWPREQYF.

This clonotype was counted many times. This chain links TRBV10-3 with TRBJ1-2; D perhaps matches TRBD1 (6 bases). CDR3 size: 13 residues. The V end lost 10 bases, the J end lost 6 bases, and 18 bases lay between the germline ends. CDR1 ENHRY and CDR2 SYGVKD come from the germline V gene. The CDR3 DNA is TGTGCCACCGCGACAGGTCCCGGGGATGGCTACACCTTC. Its protein is CATATGPGDGYTF.

At least ten counts were recorded for this clonotype. This rearrangement joins TRBV12-3 or TRBV12-4 to TRBJ1-1, with D tentatively TRBD1 (5 bases). The CDR3 is 15 residues long. Trimming removed 7 bases from V and 7 bases from J, with 22 bases in between. The DNA for the CDR3 is TGTGCCAGCACCCTCGGGGGGGTGAAGGGTGGTGAAGCTTTCTTT. Translating it yields CASTLGGVKGGEAFF.

This clonotype was counted between two and nine times. The V and J genes are TRBV4-1 and TRBJ2-5; 11 positions agree with TRBD2. Trimming took 4 bases from V and 2 from J; bases not matched to a gene: 3. Germline loops: CDR1 MGHRA, CDR2 YSYEKL. The CDR3 loop spans 15 amino acids. This CDR3 is CASSLGLAVQETQYF. Here the CDR3 DNA reads TGCGCCAGCAGCCTGGGACTAGCGGTACAAGAGACCCAGTACTTC.

This clonotype was counted a few times. This sequence joins TRBV19 and TRBJ2-7, with 8 bases matching TRBD2. The CDR3 is made up of 15 amino acids. Germline V CDR1 and CDR2: LNHDA, SQIVND (reference sequence). Trimming removed 3 bases from V and 1 base from J; junction bases left unmatched: 5. CDR3 nucleotide sequence: TGTGCCAGTAGTATTGGGGGCGGGGGGTCCTACGAGCAGTACTTC. Translated: CASSIGGGGSYEQYF.

There are many counts of this clonotype. This rearrangement joins TRBV12-3 or TRBV12-4 to TRBJ2-6; TRBD1 might be the D (6 bases). The CDR3 runs 15 residues. V lost 6 bases and J lost 2, with 11 bases in between. The CDR3 is CASRASGAGANVLTF. Written as DNA, the CDR3 is TGTGCCAGCAGGGCCTCAGGGGCTGGGGCCAACGTCCTGACTTTC.

This clonotype has just a few counts. The chain recombines TRBV6-2 or TRBV6-3 with TRBJ2-7; 7 bases are shared with TRBD2. The CDR3 spans 16 residues. Germline CDR1 is MNHEY and CDR2 is SVGEGT. With V trimmed by 0 bases and J by 5 bases, 10 bases remained unmatched. CDR3 amino acids: CASSYSLWEGSNEQYF. CDR3 bases: TGTGCCAGCAGTTACTCCCTCTGGGAGGGAAGTAACGAGCAGTACTTC.

This clonotype was found a few times. The rearrangement uses TRBV5-1 and TRBJ1-3; D is unresolved. Germline V CDR1 and CDR2: SGHRS, YFSETQ. The CDR3 has 15 residues. Trimming took 4 bases from V and 2 from J, leaving 13 bases between them. CDR3 sequence reads: CASSPRTVAGNTIYF. The CDR3 nucleotides read TGCGCCAGCAGCCCCCGAACAGTGGCTGGAAACACCATATATTTT.

This clonotype came up a few times. The chain is built from TRBV6-1 and TRBJ2-2, with a possible D match to TRBD2 (7 bases). Per the germline V gene, CDR1 is MNHNS and CDR2 is SASEGT. There are 16 residues in the CDR3. Trimming left V 7 bases short and J 5 bases short, with 20 bases between. The CDR3 DNA reads as TGTGCCAGCATCCTAAGGGGGGGTAGTTGGACCGGGGAGCTGTTTTTT. Its protein is CASILRGGSWTGELFF.

The V call is TRBV24-1, the J call TRBJ1-2, with D perhaps matching TRBD1 (6 bases). Looked up from germline, CDR1 is KGHDR and CDR2 is SFDVKD. The CDR3 sequence is 14 residues long. Trimming cost V 7 bases and J 5 bases, with 16 bases left between them. CDR3 bases: TGTGCCACCAGGGGGGGGGACATCGAGTATGGCTACACCTTC. This codes for CATRGGDIEYGYTF.